Each of the 11 T cell receptor beta chains below was sequenced from the same sample in a study of blood T cell repertoires in COVID-19. Some clones are missing from TCRdb's copy, which holds only in-frame ones; the method was immunoSEQ multiplex PCR. Here the sample spans about 120,000 clones, 80% to 90% being singletons. The sample consisted of peripheral blood. All receptors derive from a man between 65 and 79 years old with active or convalescent COVID-19.

This clone came up once. The rearrangement links TRBV7-8 to TRBJ2-7; 9 bases agree with TRBD1. The CDR3 runs 14 residues. Germline V gene lookup returns CDR1 SGHVS and CDR2 FQNEAQ. J lost 3 bases, V lost 5 bases, and 5 bases had no gene match. The CDR3 DNA follows: TGTGCCAGCAGCCTCGACAGGGGGAGCTACGAGCAGTACTTC. Its protein product is CASSLDRGSYEQYF. The full variable domain, in which reference TRBV7-8 and TRBJ2-7 provide the parts outside the CDR3, is GAGVSQSPRYKVAKRGQDVALRCDPISGHVSLFWYQQALGQGPEFLTYFQNEAQLDKSGLPSDRFFAERPEGSVSTLKIQRTQQEDSAVYLCASSLDRGSYEQYFGPGTRLTVT.

The chain joins TRBV18 to TRBJ2-7, with TRBD2 matching over 10 bases. Looked up from germline, CDR1 is KGHSH and CDR2 is LQKENI. The CDR3 has 15 residues. Trimming took 5 bases from V and 4 from J; bases not matched to a gene: 8. The CDR3 sequence is CASSSIAGGGYEQYF. The CDR3 bases are TGTGCCAGCTCATCTATAGCGGGGGGAGGTTACGAGCAGTACTTC.

The V gene is TRBV27, the J gene TRBJ2-4; a possible D gene is TRBD2 (6 bases). Germline CDR1 and CDR2: MNHEY and SMNVEV (reference sequence). The CDR3 spans 16 residues. The V and J ends lost 4 bases and 5 bases respectively, with 18 bases between them. The CDR3 region has the DNA TGTGCCAGCAGTTCATCGACTAGTATCTTGCAAAACATTCAGTACTTC. This codes for CASSSSTSILQNIQYF.

The CDR3 DNA reads as TGTGCCAGTAGTATGCGGTCGCAGCGGGAGGCCTTAAGCTCCTACAATGAGCAGTTCTTC. This encodes CASSMRSQREALSSYNEQFF. The chain uses TRBV19 and TRBJ2-1, with 9 positions matching TRBD2. CDR1 and CDR2 (germline): LNHDA, SQIVND (reference sequence). The J segment lost 0 bases and the V segment lost 3 bases, leaving 15 bases of the junction unmatched. The CDR3 runs to 20 residues.

This chain uses TRBV7-9 with TRBJ1-4; D is possibly TRBD1 (5 bases). V was cut by 1 base and J by 5 bases, with 17 bases left in between. Germline lookup yields CDR1 SEHNR and CDR2 FQNEAQ (reference sequence). CDR3 length: 17 residues. CDR3 DNA: TGTGCCAGCAGCTTAGACAGGCGGGAATTTTCGAATGAAAAACTGTTTTTT. Amino acid sequence: CASSLDRREFSNEKLFF.

The V gene is TRBV28, the J gene TRBJ1-3, with 8 bases identical to TRBD1. Germline loops: CDR1 MDHEN, CDR2 SYDVKM. After removal of 5 bases from V and 4 bases from J, the junction contained 4 bases not matched to a gene. The CDR3 extends over 14 amino acids. The CDR3 reads CASSTRQGGNTIYF. The CDR3 coding sequence is TGTGCCAGCAGTACCAGACAGGGGGGAAACACCATATATTTT.

The chain links TRBV6-5 to TRBJ1-2; 8 bases are shared with TRBD1. This CDR3 contains 14 residues. Germline V gives CDR1 MNHEY, CDR2 SVGAGI. V was clipped by 11 bases and J by 5 bases; unmatched bases: 13. CDR3 region: CASTSDRAGYGYTF. The CDR3 DNA follows: TGTGCCTCAACTTCGGACAGGGCGGGGTATGGCTACACCTTC.

The chain is built from TRBV30 and TRBJ2-1, with a weak D call TRBD1 (5 bases). V lost 0 bases and J lost 10, with 10 bases in between. The CDR3 contains 12 residues. Germline CDR1 GTSNPN, CDR2 SVGIG (reference sequence). In DNA, the CDR3 is TGTGCCTGGAGTGTACAGGTGCGGGAGCAGTTCTTC. Translation gives CAWSVQVREQFF.

The V gene is TRBV28, the J gene TRBJ2-4, with 8 positions matching TRBD1. This CDR3 region has 14 residues. Trimming at V came to 8 bases and at J to 3 bases, leaving 6 bases not matched to a gene. Germline assignment: CDR1 MDHEN and CDR2 SYDVKM. This CDR3 reads CASADRGHKNIQYF. The CDR3 DNA is TGTGCCAGCGCCGACAGGGGTCACAAAAACATTCAGTACTTC.

The chain is built from TRBV5-1 and TRBJ1-1; TRBD1 might be the D (5 bases). Germline loops: CDR1 SGHRS, CDR2 YFSETQ. The CDR3 consists of 14 residues. V lost 3 bases to trimming and J lost 3 bases, with 12 bases between them. The CDR3 here is CASSWGGGDTEAFF. The CDR3, as DNA: TGCGCCAGCAGCTGGGGGGGAGGCGACACTGAAGCTTTCTTT.

The genes are TRBV27 and TRBJ2-5, with D possibly TRBD2 on 5 matching bases. This CDR3 spans 14 amino acids. V lost 5 bases to trimming and J lost 2 bases, with 12 bases between them. The germline gives CDR1 MNHEY, CDR2 SMNVEV (reference sequence). CDR3 region: CASSRRRAQETQYF. For the CDR3, the DNA is TGTGCCAGCAGTCGAAGGCGGGCACAAGAGACCCAGTACTTC.